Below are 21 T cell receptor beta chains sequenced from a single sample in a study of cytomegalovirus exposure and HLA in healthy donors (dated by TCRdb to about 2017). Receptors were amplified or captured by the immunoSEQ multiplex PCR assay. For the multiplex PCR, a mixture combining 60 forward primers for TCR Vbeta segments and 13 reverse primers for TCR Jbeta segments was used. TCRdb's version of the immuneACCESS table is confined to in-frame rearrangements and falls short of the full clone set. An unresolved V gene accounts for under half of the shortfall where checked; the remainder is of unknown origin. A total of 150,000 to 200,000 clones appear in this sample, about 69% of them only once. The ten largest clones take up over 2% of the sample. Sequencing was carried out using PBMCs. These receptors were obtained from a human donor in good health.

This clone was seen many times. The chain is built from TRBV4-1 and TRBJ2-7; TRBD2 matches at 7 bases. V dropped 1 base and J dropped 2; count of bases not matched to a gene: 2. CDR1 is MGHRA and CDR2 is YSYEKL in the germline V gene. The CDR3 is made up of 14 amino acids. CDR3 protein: CASSQVGGAYEQYF. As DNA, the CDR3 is TGCGCCAGCAGCCAAGTGGGGGGGGCCTACGAGCAGTACTTC.

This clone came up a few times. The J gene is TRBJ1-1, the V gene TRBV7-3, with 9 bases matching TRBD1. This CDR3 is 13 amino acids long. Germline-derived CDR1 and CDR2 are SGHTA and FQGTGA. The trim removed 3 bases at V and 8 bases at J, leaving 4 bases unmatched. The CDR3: CASSLDRGAEAFF. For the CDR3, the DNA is TGTGCCAGCAGCTTGGACAGGGGCGCGGAAGCTTTCTTT.

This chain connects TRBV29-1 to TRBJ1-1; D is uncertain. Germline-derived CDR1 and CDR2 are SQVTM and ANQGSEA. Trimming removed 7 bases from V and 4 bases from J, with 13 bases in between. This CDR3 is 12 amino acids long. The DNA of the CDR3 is TGCAGCGGCGACAATCCCGGCACTGAAGCTTTCTTT. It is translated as CSGDNPGTEAFF.

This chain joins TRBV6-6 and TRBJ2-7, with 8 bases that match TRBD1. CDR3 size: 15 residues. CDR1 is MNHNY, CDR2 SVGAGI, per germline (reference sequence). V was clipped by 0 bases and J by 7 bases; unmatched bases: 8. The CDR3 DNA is TGTGCCAGCAGTTACTCGCCGTCCCGGGACAGGGAGCAGTACTTC. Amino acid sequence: CASSYSPSRDREQYF.

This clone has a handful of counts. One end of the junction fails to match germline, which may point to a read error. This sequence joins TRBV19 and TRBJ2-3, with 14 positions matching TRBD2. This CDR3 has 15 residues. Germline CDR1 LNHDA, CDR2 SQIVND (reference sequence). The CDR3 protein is CASSTHGTSGGTLIF. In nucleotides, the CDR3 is TGTGCCAGTAGTACCCACGGGACTAGCGGGGGCACCCTGATCTTT.

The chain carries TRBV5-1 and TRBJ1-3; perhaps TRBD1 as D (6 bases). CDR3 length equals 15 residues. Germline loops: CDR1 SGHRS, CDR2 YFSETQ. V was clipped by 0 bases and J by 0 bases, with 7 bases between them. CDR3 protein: CASSLADSSGNTIYF. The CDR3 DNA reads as TGCGCCAGCAGCTTGGCGGACAGCTCTGGAAACACCATATATTTT.

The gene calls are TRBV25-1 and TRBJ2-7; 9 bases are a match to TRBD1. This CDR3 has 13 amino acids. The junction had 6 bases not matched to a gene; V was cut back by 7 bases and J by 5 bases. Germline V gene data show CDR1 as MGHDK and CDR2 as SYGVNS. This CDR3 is CASTWTGVDEQYF. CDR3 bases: TGTGCCAGCACCTGGACAGGGGTGGACGAGCAGTACTTC.

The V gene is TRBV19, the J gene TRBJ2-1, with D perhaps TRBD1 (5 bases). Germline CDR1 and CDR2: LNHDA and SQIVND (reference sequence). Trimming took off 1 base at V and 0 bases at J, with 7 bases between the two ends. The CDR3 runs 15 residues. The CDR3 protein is CASSIATGSYNEQFF. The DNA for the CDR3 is TGTGCCAGTAGTATAGCCACAGGCTCCTACAATGAGCAGTTCTTC.

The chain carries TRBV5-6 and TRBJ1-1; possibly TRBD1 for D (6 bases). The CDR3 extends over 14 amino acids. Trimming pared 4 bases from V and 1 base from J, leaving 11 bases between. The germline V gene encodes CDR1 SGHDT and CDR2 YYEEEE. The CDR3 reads CASSLPTGNTEAFF. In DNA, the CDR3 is TGTGCCAGCAGCCTACCGACAGGGAACACTGAAGCTTTCTTT.

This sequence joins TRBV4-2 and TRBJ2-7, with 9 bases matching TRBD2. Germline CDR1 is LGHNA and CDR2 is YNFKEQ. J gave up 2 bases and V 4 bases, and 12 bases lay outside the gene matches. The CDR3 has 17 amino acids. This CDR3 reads CASSLLNEAGGAYEQYF. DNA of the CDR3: TGTGCCAGCAGCCTACTTAATGAAGCGGGGGGAGCCTACGAGCAGTACTTC.

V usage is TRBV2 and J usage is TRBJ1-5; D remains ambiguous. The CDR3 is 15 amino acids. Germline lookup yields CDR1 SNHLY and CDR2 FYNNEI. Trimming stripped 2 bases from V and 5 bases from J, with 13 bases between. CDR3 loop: CASSEFGSGYQPQHF. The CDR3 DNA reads TGTGCCAGCAGTGAATTCGGGAGTGGTTATCAGCCCCAGCATTTT.

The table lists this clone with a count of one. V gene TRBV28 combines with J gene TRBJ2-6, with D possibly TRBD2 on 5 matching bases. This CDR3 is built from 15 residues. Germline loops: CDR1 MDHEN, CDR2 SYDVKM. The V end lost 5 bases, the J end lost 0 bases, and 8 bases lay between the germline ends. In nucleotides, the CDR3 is TGTGCCAGCAGTCCCGGGGTCTCTGGGGCCAACGTCCTGACTTTC. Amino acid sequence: CASSPGVSGANVLTF.

CDR3 region: CASSSTGQGGTDTQYF. In DNA form, the CDR3 reads TGTGCCAGCAGCTCCACGGGCCAGGGGGGCACAGATACGCAGTATTTT. The rearrangement joins TRBV5-5 to TRBJ2-3, with 7 bases that match TRBD1. The germline V gene has CDR1 SGHKS and CDR2 YYEKEE (reference sequence). J lost 1 base, V lost 3 bases, and 8 bases had no gene match. The CDR3 loop spans 16 amino acids.

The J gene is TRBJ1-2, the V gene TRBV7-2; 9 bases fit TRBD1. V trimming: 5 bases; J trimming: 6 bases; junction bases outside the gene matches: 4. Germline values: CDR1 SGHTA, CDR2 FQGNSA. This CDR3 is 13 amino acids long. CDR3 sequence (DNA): TGTGCCAGCAGCCTCGGGACAGGGCATGGCTACACCTTC. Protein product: CASSLGTGHGYTF.

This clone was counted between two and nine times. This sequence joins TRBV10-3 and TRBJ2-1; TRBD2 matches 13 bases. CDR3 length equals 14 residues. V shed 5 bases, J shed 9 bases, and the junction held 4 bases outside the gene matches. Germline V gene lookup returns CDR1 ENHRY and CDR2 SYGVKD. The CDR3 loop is CAISTSGGASEQFF. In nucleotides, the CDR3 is TGTGCCATCAGTACTAGCGGGGGGGCCAGTGAGCAGTTCTTC.

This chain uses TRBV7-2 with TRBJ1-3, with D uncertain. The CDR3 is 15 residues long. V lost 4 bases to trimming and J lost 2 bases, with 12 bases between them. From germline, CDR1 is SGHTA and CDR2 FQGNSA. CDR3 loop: CASSSGSTTGNTIYF. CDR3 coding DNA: TGTGCCAGCAGCTCGGGGTCTACCACTGGAAACACCATATATTTT. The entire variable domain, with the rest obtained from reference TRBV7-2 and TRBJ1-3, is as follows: GAGVSQSPSNKVTEKGKDVELRCDPISGHTALYWYRQSLGQGLEFLIYFQGNSAPDKSGLPSDRFSAERTGGSVSTLTIQRTQQEDSAVYLCASSSGSTTGNTIYFGEGSWLTVV.

CDR3 bases: TGTGCCAGCAGAGCAAGACAGGGGGGCCAGCCCCAGCATTTT. Encoded protein: CASRARQGGQPQHF. V and J are TRBV2 and TRBJ1-5; 9 bases agree with TRBD1. This CDR3 spans 14 amino acids. The junction had 7 bases not matched to a gene; V was cut back by 6 bases and J by 7 bases. Looked up from germline, CDR1 is SNHLY and CDR2 is FYNNEI.

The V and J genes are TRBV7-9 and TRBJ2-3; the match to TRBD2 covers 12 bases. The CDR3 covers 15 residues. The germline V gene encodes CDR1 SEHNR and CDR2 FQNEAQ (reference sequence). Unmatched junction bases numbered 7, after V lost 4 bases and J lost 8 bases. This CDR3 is CASSSSGGALGTQYF. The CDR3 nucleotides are TGTGCCAGCAGCTCTAGCGGGGGGGCCCTAGGTACGCAGTATTTT.

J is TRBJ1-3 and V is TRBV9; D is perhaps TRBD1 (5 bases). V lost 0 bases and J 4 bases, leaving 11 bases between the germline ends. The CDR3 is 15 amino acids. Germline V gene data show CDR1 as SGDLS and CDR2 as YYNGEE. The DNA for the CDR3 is TGTGCCAGCAGCGTAGGACCAGGGTCCGGAAACACCATATATTTT. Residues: CASSVGPGSGNTIYF.

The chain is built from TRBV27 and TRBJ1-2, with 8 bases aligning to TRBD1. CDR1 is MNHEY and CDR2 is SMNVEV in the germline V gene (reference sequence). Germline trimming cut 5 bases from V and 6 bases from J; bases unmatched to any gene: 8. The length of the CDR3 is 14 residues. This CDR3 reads CASSLIGQGNGYTF. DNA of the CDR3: TGTGCCAGCAGTCTAATCGGACAGGGTAATGGCTACACCTTC.

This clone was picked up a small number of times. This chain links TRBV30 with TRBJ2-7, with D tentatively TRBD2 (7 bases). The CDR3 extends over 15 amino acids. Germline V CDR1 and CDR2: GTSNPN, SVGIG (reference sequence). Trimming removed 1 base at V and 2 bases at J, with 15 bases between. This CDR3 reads CAWSDLGGATYEQYF. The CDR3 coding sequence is TGTGCCTGGAGTGATCTGGGGGGGGCAACCTACGAGCAGTACTTC.